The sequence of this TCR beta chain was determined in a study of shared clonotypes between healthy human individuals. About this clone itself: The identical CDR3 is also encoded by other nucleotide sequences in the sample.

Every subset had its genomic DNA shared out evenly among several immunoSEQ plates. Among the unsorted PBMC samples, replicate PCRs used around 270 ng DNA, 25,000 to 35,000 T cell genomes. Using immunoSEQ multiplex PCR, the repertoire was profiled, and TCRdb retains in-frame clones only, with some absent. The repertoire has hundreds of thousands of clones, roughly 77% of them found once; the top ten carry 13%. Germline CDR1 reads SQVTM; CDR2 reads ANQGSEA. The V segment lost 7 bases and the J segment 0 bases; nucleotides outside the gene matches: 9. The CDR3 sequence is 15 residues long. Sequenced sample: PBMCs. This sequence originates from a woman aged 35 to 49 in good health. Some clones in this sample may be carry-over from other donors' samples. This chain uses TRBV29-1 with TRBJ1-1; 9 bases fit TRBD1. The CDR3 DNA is TGCAGCGCCACAGGGGGCGGGGCTCTGAACACTGAAGCTTTCTTT. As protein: CSATGGGALNTEAFF.